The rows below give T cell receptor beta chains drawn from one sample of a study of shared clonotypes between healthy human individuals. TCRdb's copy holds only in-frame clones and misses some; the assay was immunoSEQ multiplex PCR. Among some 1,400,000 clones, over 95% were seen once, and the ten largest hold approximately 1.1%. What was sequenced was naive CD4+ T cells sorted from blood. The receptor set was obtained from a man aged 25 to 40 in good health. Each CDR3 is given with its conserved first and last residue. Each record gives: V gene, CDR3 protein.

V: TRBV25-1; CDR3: CASSELQGKNIQYF
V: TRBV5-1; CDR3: CASRGTDYEQYF
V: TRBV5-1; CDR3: CASSLQGPPSTDTQYF
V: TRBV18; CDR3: CASSPSAGGMNGYTF
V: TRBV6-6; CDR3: CASSYSAEGPNEQYF
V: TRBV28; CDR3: CASSFRQSSNQPQHF
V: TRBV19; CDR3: CASKFEGTTDTQYF
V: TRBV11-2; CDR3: CASSWDGNTEAFF
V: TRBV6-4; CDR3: CASSDSWGRGENEQFF
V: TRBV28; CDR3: CASSPATGRDYGYTF
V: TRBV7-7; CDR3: CASSRRGQQETQYF
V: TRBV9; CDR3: CASSTSGLAEVDEQFF
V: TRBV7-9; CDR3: CASSRGQGYGYTF
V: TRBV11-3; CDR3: CASSFGTGLNEQFF
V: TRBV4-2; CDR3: CASSLRREGTEAFF
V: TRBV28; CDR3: CASSLAGANTDTQYF
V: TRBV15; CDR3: CATSRERGQFYGYTF
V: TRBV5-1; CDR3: CASSLVSGVAEKLFF